This T cell receptor (beta chain) was profiled in a study of CD8+ T cells in alopecia areata. Study-wide background: Tofacitinib was given for 6 to 18 months, then stopped for 6 months.

RNA was isolated and reverse transcribed to cDNA, the sequencing template. This table comes from immunoSEQ multiplex PCR, and its TCRdb copy is limited to in-frame clones, with some not included. The profile shows over 120,000 clones, 51% of them singletons. This CDR3 is 13 amino acids long. With V trimmed by 5 bases and J by 6 bases, 9 bases remained unmatched. Germline lookup yields CDR1 SQVTM and CDR2 ANQGSEA. The gene calls are TRBV29-1 and TRBJ2-7; 8 positions match TRBD1. Material: CD4+ T cells sorted from blood, obtained at week 0. The TCR comes from a human donor with alopecia areata. This CDR3 is CSVSGGTGREQYF. CDR3 bases: TGCAGCGTTAGTGGGGGGACAGGACGCGAGCAGTACTTC.